This T cell receptor (beta chain) was observed in a study of cytomegalovirus exposure and HLA in healthy donors. PCR amplification relied on 60 Vbeta primers (plus 13 Jbeta primers). Data came from immunoSEQ multiplex PCR; TCRdb stores just in-frame clones and leaves some out. The table lists 150,000 to 200,000 clones, roughly 83% of them singletons. Germline CDR1 LNHDA, CDR2 SQIVND (reference sequence). Trimming shortened V by 2 bases and J by 9 bases, and 14 bases separated the two germline ends. The CDR3 has 14 amino acids. This clone was observed a few times. The antigen is not known. Overall study results and limits: Most of the CMV-associated TCR beta chains (in a later analysis) appeared to be HLA-restricted. Follow-up analysis found HLA locus-dependent TCR association rates, highest for DRB1 and lowest for HLA-C. Later, an analysis found that common viral pathogens appeared to be linked with several of the most significant clusters.

This TCR was sampled from a boy between 10 and 17 years old in good health and CMV-seronegative. Sequencing input: PBMCs. The J gene is TRBJ2-1, the V gene TRBV19; D perhaps matches TRBD2 (6 bases). The CDR3 sequence: CASSIRAGRFEQFF. CDR3 bases: TGTGCCAGTAGTATAAGGGCGGGGAGATTTGAGCAGTTCTTC.